This record covers a single T cell receptor (beta chain). The data are from a study of T cell responses to AZD1222 COVID-19 vaccine. The CDR3 contains 14 residues. Looked up from germline, CDR1 is SGHDT and CDR2 is YYEEEE. Unmatched junction bases numbered 4, after V lost 5 bases and J lost 1 base. Profiled with immunoSEQ multiplex PCR; TCRdb holds only in-frame clones, not every one. The sample has about 110,000 clones, 81% seen once. This material consisted of peripheral blood, taken on day 0 of AZD1222 vaccination. The V and J genes are TRBV5-6 and TRBJ1-1, with 8 bases identical to TRBD1. This receptor was obtained from an adult in good health. The DNA of the CDR3 is TGTGCCAGCAGAAAGACAGGGGAGAACACTGAAGCTTTCTTT. It translates to CASRKTGENTEAFF.